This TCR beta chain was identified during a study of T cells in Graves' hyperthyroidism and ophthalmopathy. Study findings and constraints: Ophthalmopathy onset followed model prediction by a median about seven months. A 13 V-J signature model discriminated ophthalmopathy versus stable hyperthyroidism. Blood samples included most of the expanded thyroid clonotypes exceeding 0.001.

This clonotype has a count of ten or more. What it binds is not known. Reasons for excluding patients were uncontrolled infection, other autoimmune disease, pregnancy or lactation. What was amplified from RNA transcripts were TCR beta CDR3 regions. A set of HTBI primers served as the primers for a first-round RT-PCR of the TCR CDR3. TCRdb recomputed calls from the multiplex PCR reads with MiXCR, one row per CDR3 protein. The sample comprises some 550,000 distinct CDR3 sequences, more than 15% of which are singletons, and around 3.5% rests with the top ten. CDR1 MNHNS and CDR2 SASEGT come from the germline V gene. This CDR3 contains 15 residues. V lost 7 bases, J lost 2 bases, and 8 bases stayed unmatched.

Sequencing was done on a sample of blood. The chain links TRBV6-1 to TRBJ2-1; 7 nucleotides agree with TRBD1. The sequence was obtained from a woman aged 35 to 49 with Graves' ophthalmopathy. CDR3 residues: CASNPLDRAYNEQFF. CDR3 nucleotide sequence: TGTGCCAGCAACCCCTTAGACAGGGCCTACAATGAGCAGTTCTTC.